The entry that follows covers one T cell receptor (beta chain) sequence. Antigen unknown. CDR3 length equals 11 residues. Trimming cost V 9 bases and J 6 bases, with 11 bases left between them. Germline CDR1 and CDR2: ENHRY and SYGVKD. The repertoire was sequenced with immunoSEQ multiplex PCR; TCRdb's copy has only in-frame clones and lacks some. The data hold approximately 57,000 clones, with 85% to 95% observed a single time. The sample belongs to a study of cytomegalovirus exposure and HLA in healthy donors. Whole-study context: The same platform was used for the 120 validation repertoires and the 600 to 850 first-cohort repertoires, a later analysis reported.

Study-wide findings and caveats: The authors enumerated roughly 180 TCR beta chains as linked to cytomegalovirus. A subsequent analysis found that TCR clusters from the first cohort also tended to co-occur in the approximately 120 validation repertoires, with about 94% of cluster scores above 0.

This sequence originates from a woman aged 18-35 years in good health and CMV-seronegative. The chain uses TRBV10-3 and TRBJ1-2; no clear D. The source material was PBMCs. The CDR3 DNA is TGTGCCATTTCTCAGCGGGATGGCTACACCTTC. Protein sequence: CAISQRDGYTF.